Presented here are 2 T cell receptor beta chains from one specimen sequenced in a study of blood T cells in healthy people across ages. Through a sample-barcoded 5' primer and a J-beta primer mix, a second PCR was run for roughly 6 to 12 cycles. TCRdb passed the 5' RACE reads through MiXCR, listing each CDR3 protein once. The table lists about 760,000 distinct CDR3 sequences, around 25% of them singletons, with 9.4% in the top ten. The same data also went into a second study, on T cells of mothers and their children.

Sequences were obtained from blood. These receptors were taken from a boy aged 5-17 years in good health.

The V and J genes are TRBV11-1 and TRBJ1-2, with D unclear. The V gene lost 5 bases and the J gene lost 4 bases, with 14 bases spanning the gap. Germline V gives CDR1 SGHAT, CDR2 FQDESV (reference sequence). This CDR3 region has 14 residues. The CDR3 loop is CASSPPRVGYGYTF. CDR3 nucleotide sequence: TGTGCCAGCAGCCCACCGAGGGTTGGCTATGGCTACACCTTC.

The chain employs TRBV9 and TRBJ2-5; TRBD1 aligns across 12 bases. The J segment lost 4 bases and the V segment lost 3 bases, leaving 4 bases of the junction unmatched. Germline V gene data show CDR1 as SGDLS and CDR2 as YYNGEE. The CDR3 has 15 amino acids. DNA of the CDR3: TGTGCCAGCAGCGACGAGGGACAGGGGGCAGAGACCCAGTACTTC. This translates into CASSDEGQGAETQYF.